Reported below is one TCR beta chain. The CDR3 extends over 14 amino acids. V lost 2 bases and J 7 bases, leaving 14 bases between the germline ends. Germline V lookup: CDR1 MNHEY, CDR2 SMNVEV (reference sequence). The data originate from a study of blood T cell repertoires in COVID-19. Study-wide background: Some COVID-19 samples were acute and others convalescent; all came from the United States, Italy and Spain. Sample material is recorded as cDNA or gDNA derived from T cells, B-cell-depleted T cells, or PBMCs.

In the authors' workflow: Estimates of nucleated cell counts were drawn from the amplification of reference gene primers. Profiled with immunoSEQ multiplex PCR; TCRdb holds only in-frame clones, not every one. The DNA was the basis for D and trimming; V, J and clone size are from that table. In the table there are 100,000 to 150,000 clones, around 86% of which are singletons. This clonotype was sampled from a man in his 60s with acute or convalescent COVID-19. The chain employs TRBV27 and TRBJ1-2; weak D call: TRBD1 (5 bases). The sequencing sample was made of peripheral blood. CDR3 coding DNA: TGTGCCAGCAGTTTACGGGCAGGGAGGGGTGGCTACACCTTC. Amino acid sequence: CASSLRAGRGGYTF.